These 26 T cell receptor beta chains came from one sample sequenced in a study of blood T cell repertoires in COVID-19. The repertoire was sequenced with immunoSEQ multiplex PCR; TCRdb's copy has only in-frame clones and lacks some. The table records about 90,000 clones, 86% of them present only once. The sequenced sample consisted of peripheral blood. These TCRs come from a man older than 75 with acute or convalescent COVID-19.

CDR3 in DNA: TGTGCCTGGAGTGTGACAGGAGACGAGCAGTACTTC. Its protein product is CAWSVTGDEQYF. The chain combines TRBV30 with TRBJ2-7; a possible D gene is TRBD1 (6 bases). The CDR3 extends over 12 amino acids. The V and J ends lost 0 bases and 5 bases respectively, with 8 bases between them. CDR1 and CDR2 from the germline V gene are GTSNPN and SVGIG (reference sequence).

This sequence joins TRBV7-2 and TRBJ2-7; 9 positions agree with TRBD2. The junction had 5 bases not matched to a gene; V was cut back by 2 bases and J by 0 bases. The CDR3 totals 16 residues. Germline V gene data show CDR1 as SGHTA and CDR2 as FQGNSA. The CDR3 protein is CASSLFWTSDSYEQYF. The CDR3 DNA sequence: TGTGCCAGCAGCTTATTTTGGACTAGCGACTCCTACGAGCAGTACTTC. Variable domain in full (rest from reference TRBV7-2 and TRBJ2-7): GAGVSQSPSNKVTEKGKDVELRCDPISGHTALYWYRQSLGQGLEFLIYFQGNSAPDKSGLPSDRFSAERTGGSVSTLTIQRTQQEDSAVYLCASSLFWTSDSYEQYFGPGTRLTVT.

The chain is built from TRBV9 and TRBJ2-1, with D perhaps matching TRBD1 (5 bases). This CDR3 region has 14 residues. The germline gives CDR1 SGDLS, CDR2 YYNGEE. Trimming pared 0 bases from V and 5 bases from J, leaving 9 bases between. The CDR3 bases are TGTGCCAGCAGCGTAGGGGCAGGGAACAATGAGCAGTTCTTC. It yields the protein CASSVGAGNNEQFF.

This chain joins TRBV27 and TRBJ1-5; maybe TRBD1 (6 bases). The germline CDR1 and CDR2 sequences are MNHEY and SMNVEV (reference sequence). V was clipped by 5 bases and J by 6 bases, with 14 bases between them. This CDR3 is 14 amino acids long. The CDR3 region is CASSPTGLGQPQHF. The CDR3 DNA reads TGTGCCAGCAGTCCTACAGGGCTGGGTCAGCCCCAGCATTTT.

V is TRBV28 and J is TRBJ1-4; D is possibly TRBD1 (5 bases). Germline assignment: CDR1 MDHEN and CDR2 SYDVKM. The CDR3 spans 17 residues. Trimming shortened V by 1 base and J by 0 bases, and 12 bases separated the two germline ends. DNA of the CDR3: TGTGCCAGCAGTTTATCCCCAGGGCAAGCAACTAATGAAAAACTGTTTTTT. Its translation is CASSLSPGQATNEKLFF.

The gene calls are TRBV14 and TRBJ2-5; D is uncertain. The V gene lost 3 bases and the J gene lost 1 base, with 6 bases spanning the gap. The V gene's germline CDR1 is SGHDN and CDR2 FVKESK. The CDR3 runs to 13 residues. The CDR3 loop reads CASSHTVQETQYF. The DNA of the CDR3 is TGTGCCAGCAGCCACACGGTCCAAGAGACCCAGTACTTC.

V is TRBV6-5 and J is TRBJ2-7, with 11 bases identical to TRBD2. The CDR3 runs to 14 residues. The J segment lost 3 bases and the V segment lost 6 bases, leaving 4 bases of the junction unmatched. CDR1 and CDR2 (germline): MNHEY, SVGAGI. The chain's CDR3 is CASSPTSGVYEQYF. In DNA form, the CDR3 reads TGTGCCAGCAGCCCGACTAGCGGGGTCTACGAGCAGTACTTC.

The V and J genes are TRBV2 and TRBJ2-1, with 8 bases that match TRBD1. This CDR3 spans 14 amino acids. With V trimmed by 7 bases and J by 5 bases, 7 bases remained unmatched. Germline-derived CDR1 and CDR2 are SNHLY and FYNNEI. The CDR3 loop is CASKPGQANNEQFF. For the CDR3, the DNA is TGTGCCAGCAAACCGGGACAGGCAAACAATGAGCAGTTCTTC.

This clone was seen just once. This chain links TRBV21-1 with TRBJ1-2; the tabulated D call, TRBD1, remains unverified against the DNA. TRBV21-1 is a pseudogene. This CDR3 spans 15 amino acids. DNA of the CDR3: TGTGCCAGCAGCATCCCCAGGGGCCGCATCTATGGCTACACCTTC. Residues: CASSIPRGRIYGYTF.

The chain employs TRBV14 and TRBJ2-4; D is unclear. V dropped 1 base and J dropped 0 bases, with 13 bases sitting between them. Germline CDR1 reads SGHDN; CDR2 reads FVKESK. The CDR3 loop spans 17 amino acids. The CDR3 protein is CASSQVGTHGAKNIQYF. The CDR3 bases are TGTGCCAGCAGCCAAGTGGGCACACACGGAGCCAAAAACATTCAGTACTTC.

V gene TRBV11-3 combines with J gene TRBJ2-1; tentative D call: TRBD1 (5 bases). Germline V gene data show CDR1 as SGHNT and CDR2 as YENEEA. The CDR3 has 13 residues. Trimming left V 5 bases short and J 7 bases short, with 12 bases between. The CDR3, as DNA: TGTGCCAGCAGCCGTAGGGGTTTGAATGAGCAGTTCTTC. The encoded protein is CASSRRGLNEQFF.

This chain connects TRBV19 to TRBJ2-3; 12 bases fit TRBD2. This CDR3 is built from 18 residues. Unmatched junction bases numbered 17, after V lost 7 bases and J lost 6 bases. Germline assignment: CDR1 LNHDA and CDR2 SQIVND (reference sequence). The CDR3 coding sequence is TGTGCCAGTATCAAAGGCCCCCCTCTAGCGGGAGGGACGGATACGCAGTATTTT. Amino acid sequence: CASIKGPPLAGGTDTQYF.

V and J are TRBV29-1 and TRBJ2-5; D remains ambiguous. Looked up from germline, CDR1 is SQVTM and CDR2 is ANQGSEA. Trimming took off 7 bases at V and 5 bases at J, with 14 bases between the two ends. The CDR3 is 12 amino acids. The CDR3: CSARDSVETQYF. The CDR3 DNA reads TGCAGCGCCCGCGACTCGGTTGAGACCCAGTACTTC.

This chain uses TRBV24-1 with TRBJ2-1; the match to TRBD2 covers 9 bases. V lost 5 bases to trimming and J lost 0 bases; unmatched junction nucleotides: 10. Germline assignment: CDR1 KGHDR and CDR2 SFDVKD. The CDR3 is made up of 18 amino acids. For the CDR3, the DNA is TGTGCCACCAGTGGGGTAGCGGGAGTGCCTATCTCCTACAATGAGCAGTTCTTC. This encodes CATSGVAGVPISYNEQFF.

The chain is built from TRBV6-5 and TRBJ2-1; D is possibly TRBD2 (5 bases). The germline V gene has CDR1 MNHEY and CDR2 SVGAGI. The CDR3 covers 15 residues. Deletions cut 0 bases from V and 8 bases from J, with 14 bases between. This CDR3 is CASSYSGAGGDEQFF. The CDR3 DNA follows: TGTGCCAGCAGTTACTCGGGCGCGGGTGGTGATGAGCAGTTCTTC.

The chain carries TRBV21-1 and TRBJ2-7; the DNA was not compared with TRBD1, the D call given in the table. TRBV21-1 is listed as a pseudogene. CDR3 length equals 12 residues. The CDR3 protein is CASGQGGYEQYF. The DNA of the CDR3 is TGTGCCAGCGGACAGGGCGGCTACGAGCAGTACTTC.

CDR3 amino acids: CASSEDEGYNSPLHF. DNA of the CDR3: TGTGCCAGCAGTGAAGATGAGGGTTATAATTCACCCCTCCACTTT. The chain joins TRBV2 to TRBJ1-6; D not certain. Germline V gene lookup returns CDR1 SNHLY and CDR2 FYNNEI. The V and J ends lost 1 base and 4 bases respectively, with 8 bases between them. The CDR3 spans 15 residues.

This clone turned up a few times. The chain links TRBV2 to TRBJ1-2; D might be TRBD1 (6 bases). V was pared by 3 bases and J by 7 bases, with 12 bases between. CDR1 and CDR2 (germline): SNHLY, FYNNEI. The CDR3 consists of 13 residues. The CDR3 region has the DNA TGTGCCAGCAGTGACAGGGGCGTTGGTGGCTACACCTTC. It encodes CASSDRGVGGYTF.

This chain links TRBV5-5 with TRBJ1-4; no firm D call. The CDR3 has 17 residues. V was cut by 0 bases and J by 2 bases, with 14 bases left in between. Germline lookup yields CDR1 SGHKS and CDR2 YYEKEE (reference sequence). The CDR3 loop reads CASSLGARFFTNEKLFF. The CDR3 DNA reads TGTGCCAGCAGCTTGGGGGCCAGGTTTTTCACTAATGAAAAACTGTTTTTT.

The chain recombines TRBV28 with TRBJ1-1, with 10 bases aligning to TRBD1. Per germline, CDR1 MDHEN and CDR2 SYDVKM. CDR3 size: 12 residues. With 4 bases clipped from V and 10 bases from J, the junction kept 3 bases outside the gene matches. The CDR3 DNA follows: TGTGCCAGCAGTTCGCGGACAGGGGGAGCTTTCTTT. It codes for CASSSRTGGAFF.

J is TRBJ2-3 and V is TRBV4-3; possible D gene TRBD2, 6 bases. The CDR3 sequence is 17 residues long. The V gene lost 0 bases and the J gene lost 4 bases, with 17 bases spanning the gap. From germline, CDR1 is LGHNA and CDR2 YSLEER. The CDR3 coding sequence is TGCGCCAGCAGCCAAGAGCGGCGGGGAGAGGTGGCAGATACGCAGTATTTT. It specifies CASSQERRGEVADTQYF.

The sample holds a few counts of this clone. The chain links TRBV5-6 to TRBJ2-2; D unresolved. The CDR3 has 14 amino acids. The V end was cut by 0 bases, the J end by 6 bases, with 9 bases between. Germline lookup yields CDR1 SGHDT and CDR2 YYEEEE. CDR3 coding DNA: TGTGCCAGCAGCTTGGTTAGATCCGCCGGGGAGCTGTTTTTT. Translated: CASSLVRSAGELFF.

The J gene is TRBJ1-2, the V gene TRBV5-6, with 9 bases fitting TRBD1. Germline trimming cut 2 bases from V and 7 bases from J; bases unmatched to any gene: 9. Germline V gene data show CDR1 as SGHDT and CDR2 as YYEEEE. This CDR3 comprises 15 residues. The CDR3 loop reads CASSFGSGTGIGYTF. CDR3 DNA sequence: TGTGCCAGCAGCTTCGGGTCCGGGACAGGGATTGGCTACACCTTC.

The chain combines TRBV30 with TRBJ1-1; maybe TRBD1 (5 bases). The CDR3 covers 13 residues. The germline V gene has CDR1 GTSNPN and CDR2 SVGIG (reference sequence). V was pared by 3 bases and J by 6 bases, with 14 bases between. Here the CDR3 DNA reads TGTGCCTGGAGGGACACCGGGGGGTCTGAAGCTTTCTTT. This translates into CAWRDTGGSEAFF. The full variable domain, rest sourced from reference TRBV30 and TRBJ1-1, is SQTIHQWPATLVQPVGSPLSLECTVEGTSNPNLYWYRQAAGRGLQLLFYSVGIGQISSEVPQNLSASRPQDRQFILSSKKLLLSDSGFYLCAWRDTGGSEAFFGQGTRLTVV.

This chain joins TRBV3-1 (or the pseudogene TRBV3-2) and TRBJ2-7, with 10 bases identical to TRBD2. V gave up 2 bases and J gave up 4 bases; unmatched junction bases: 17. The CDR3 runs 19 residues. Looked up from germline, CDR1 is LGHDT and CDR2 is YNNKEL (reference sequence). CDR3 amino acids: CASSQISGRPNQRGYEQYF. CDR3 DNA sequence: TGTGCCAGCAGCCAAATTAGCGGGAGGCCCAATCAGAGGGGATACGAGCAGTACTTC.

The CDR3 is CASRTGQRLDNEQFF. The CDR3 DNA is TGTGCCAGCAGGACTGGACAGAGATTAGACAATGAGCAGTTCTTC. The chain has TRBV6-6 and TRBJ2-1, with a tentative D call TRBD1 (6 bases). CDR1 and CDR2 (germline): MNHNY, SVGAGI (reference sequence). The CDR3 spans 15 residues. Trimming took off 6 bases at V and 5 bases at J, with 17 bases between the two ends.